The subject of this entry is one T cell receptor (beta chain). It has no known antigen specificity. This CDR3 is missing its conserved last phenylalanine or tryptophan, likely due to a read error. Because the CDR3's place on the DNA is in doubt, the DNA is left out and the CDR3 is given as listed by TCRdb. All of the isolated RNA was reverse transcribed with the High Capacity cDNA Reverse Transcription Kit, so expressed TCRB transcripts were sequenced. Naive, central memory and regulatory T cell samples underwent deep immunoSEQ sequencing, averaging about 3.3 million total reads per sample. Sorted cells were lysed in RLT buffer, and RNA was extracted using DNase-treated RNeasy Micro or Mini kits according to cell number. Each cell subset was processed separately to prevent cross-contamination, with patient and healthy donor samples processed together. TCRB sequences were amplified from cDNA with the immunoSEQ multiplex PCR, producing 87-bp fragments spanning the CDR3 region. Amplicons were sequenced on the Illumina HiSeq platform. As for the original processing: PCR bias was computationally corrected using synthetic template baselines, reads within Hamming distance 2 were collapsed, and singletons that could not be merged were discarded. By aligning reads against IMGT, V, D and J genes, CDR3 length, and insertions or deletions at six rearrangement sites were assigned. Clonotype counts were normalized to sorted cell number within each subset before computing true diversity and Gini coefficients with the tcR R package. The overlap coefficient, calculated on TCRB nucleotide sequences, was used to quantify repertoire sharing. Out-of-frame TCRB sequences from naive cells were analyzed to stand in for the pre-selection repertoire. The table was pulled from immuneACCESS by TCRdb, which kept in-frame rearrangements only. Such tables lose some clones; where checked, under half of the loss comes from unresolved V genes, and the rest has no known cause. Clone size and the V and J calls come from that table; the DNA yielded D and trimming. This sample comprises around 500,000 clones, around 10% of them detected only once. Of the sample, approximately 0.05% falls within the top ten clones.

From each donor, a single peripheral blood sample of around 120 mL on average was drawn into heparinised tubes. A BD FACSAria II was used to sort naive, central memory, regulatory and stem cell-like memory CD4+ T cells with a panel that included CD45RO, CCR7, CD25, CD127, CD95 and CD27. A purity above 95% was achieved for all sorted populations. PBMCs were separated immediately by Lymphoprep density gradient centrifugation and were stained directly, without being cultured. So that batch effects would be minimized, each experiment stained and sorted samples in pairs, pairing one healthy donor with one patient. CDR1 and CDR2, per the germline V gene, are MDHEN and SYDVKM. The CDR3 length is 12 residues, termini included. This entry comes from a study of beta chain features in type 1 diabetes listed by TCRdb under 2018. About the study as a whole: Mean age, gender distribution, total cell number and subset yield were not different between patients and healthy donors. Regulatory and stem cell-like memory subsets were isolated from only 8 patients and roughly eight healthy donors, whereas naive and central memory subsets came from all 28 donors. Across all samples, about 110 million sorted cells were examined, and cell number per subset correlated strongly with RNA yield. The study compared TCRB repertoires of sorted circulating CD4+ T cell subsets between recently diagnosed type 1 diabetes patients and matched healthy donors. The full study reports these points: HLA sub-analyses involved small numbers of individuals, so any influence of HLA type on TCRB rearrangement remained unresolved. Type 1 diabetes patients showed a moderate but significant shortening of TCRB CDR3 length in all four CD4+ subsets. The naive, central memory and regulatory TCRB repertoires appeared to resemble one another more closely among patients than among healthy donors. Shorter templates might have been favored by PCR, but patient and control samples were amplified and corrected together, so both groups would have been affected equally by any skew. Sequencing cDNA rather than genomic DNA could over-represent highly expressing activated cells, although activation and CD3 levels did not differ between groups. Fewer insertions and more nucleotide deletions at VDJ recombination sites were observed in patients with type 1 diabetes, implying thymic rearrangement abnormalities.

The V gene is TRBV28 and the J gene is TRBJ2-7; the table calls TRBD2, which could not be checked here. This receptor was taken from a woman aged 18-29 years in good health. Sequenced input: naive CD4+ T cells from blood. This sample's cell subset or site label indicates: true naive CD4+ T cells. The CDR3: CASSRISTSREL.